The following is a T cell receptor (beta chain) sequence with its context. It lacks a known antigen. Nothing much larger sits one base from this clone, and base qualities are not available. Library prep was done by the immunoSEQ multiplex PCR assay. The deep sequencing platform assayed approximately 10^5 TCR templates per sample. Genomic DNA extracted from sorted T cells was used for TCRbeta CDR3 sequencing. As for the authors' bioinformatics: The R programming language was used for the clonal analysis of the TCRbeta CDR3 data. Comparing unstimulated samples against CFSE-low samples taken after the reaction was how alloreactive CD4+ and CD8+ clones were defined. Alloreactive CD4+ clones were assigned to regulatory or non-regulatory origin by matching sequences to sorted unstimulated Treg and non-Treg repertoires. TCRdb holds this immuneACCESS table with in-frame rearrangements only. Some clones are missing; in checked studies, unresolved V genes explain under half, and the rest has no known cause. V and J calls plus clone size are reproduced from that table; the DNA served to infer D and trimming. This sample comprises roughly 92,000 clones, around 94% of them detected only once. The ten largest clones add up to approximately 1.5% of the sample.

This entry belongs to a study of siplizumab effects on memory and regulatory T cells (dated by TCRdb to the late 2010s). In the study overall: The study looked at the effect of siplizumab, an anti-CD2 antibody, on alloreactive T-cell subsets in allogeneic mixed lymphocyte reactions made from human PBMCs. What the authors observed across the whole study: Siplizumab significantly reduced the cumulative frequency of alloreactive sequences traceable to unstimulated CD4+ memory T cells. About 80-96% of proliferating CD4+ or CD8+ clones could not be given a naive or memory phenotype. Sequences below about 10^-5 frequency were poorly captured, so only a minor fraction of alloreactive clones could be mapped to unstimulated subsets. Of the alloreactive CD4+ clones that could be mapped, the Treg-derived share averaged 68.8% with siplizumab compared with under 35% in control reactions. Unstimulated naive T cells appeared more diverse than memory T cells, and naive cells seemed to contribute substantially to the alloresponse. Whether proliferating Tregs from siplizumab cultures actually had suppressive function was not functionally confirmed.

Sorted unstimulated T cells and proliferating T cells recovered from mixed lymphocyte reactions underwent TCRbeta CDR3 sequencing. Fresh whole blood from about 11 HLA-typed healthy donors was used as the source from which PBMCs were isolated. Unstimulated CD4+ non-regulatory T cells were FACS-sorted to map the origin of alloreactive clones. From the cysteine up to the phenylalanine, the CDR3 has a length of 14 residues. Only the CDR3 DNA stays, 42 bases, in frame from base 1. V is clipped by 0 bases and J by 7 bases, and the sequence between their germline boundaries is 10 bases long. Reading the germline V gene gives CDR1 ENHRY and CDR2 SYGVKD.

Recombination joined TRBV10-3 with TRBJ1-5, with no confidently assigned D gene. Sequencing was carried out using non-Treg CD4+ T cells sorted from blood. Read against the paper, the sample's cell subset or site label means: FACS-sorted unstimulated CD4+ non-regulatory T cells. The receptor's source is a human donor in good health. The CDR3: CAISESNIGQPQHF. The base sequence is TGTGCCATCAGTGAGTCGAACATCGGGCAGCCCCAGCATTTT.